This TCR beta chain was identified in a study of cytomegalovirus exposure and HLA in healthy donors. Broader study findings: Specific recognition of CMV antigens was confirmed in vitro for a few chains (all CMV-associated). The study recorded about 150 TCR beta chains that were cytomegalovirus-associated.

Sequencing was performed with immunoSEQ multiplex PCR; in TCRdb, only in-frame clones are kept and a portion is missing. The sample contains about 82,000 clones, around 94% of which appear only once. As to this clone: Its antigen is currently unknown.

Separate from the approximately 730-subject first cohort, the approximately 120-subject validation cohort was the one that the donors belonged to. The trim removed 3 bases at V and 6 bases at J, leaving 15 bases unmatched. In germline, CDR1 is SGHKS, CDR2 YYEKEE (reference sequence). The CDR3 runs 17 residues. V is TRBV5-5 and J is TRBJ2-4, with 7 bases that match TRBD2. Source material: PBMCs. This TCR was sampled from a man aged 18 to 30 in good health and CMV-seronegative. CDR3 sequence (DNA): TGTGCCAGCAGCTGGTCAGAAAGCGGGGAAGACCCAAACATTCAGTACTTC. The encoded protein is CASSWSESGEDPNIQYF.